These T cell receptor beta chains were read from a single sample in a study of blood T cell repertoires in COVID-19. Here immunoSEQ multiplex PCR was the method, and the copy in TCRdb shows in-frame clones only, minus some. Here the sample spans around 50,000 clones, 86% being singletons. Sequencing input: peripheral blood. Every receptor here comes from a man in his sixties with active or convalescent COVID-19. The CDR3 runs from the conserved cysteine through the conserved F or W. For some rows the clone size is stated as once, few or many, or as a class when expanded; others skip it.

size: .; V: TRBV19; J: TRBJ1-1; CDR3: CASSIARLNTEAFF
size: .; V: TRBV4-1; J: TRBJ1-2; CDR3: CASSQGGVRSYGYTF
size: .; V: TRBV7-9; J: TRBJ2-5; CDR3: CASSSLAVPDYF
size: .; V: TRBV4-1; J: TRBJ1-4; CDR3: CASNDRGTNEKLFF
size: .; V: TRBV2; J: TRBJ1-5; CDR3: CANSQGADQPQHF
size: .; V: TRBV29-1; J: TRBJ2-1; CDR3: CSVLTWNEQFF
size: .; V: TRBV6-5; J: TRBJ1-1; CDR3: CASADRDWFTEAFF
size: .; V: TRBV2; J: TRBJ2-3; CDR3: CASSDDPSKMDTQYF
size: .; V: TRBV7-3; J: TRBJ2-5; CDR3: CASSSTGVPGETQYF
size: .; V: TRBV18; J: TRBJ1-2; CDR3: CASSQGFEYGYTF
size: .; V: TRBV19; J: TRBJ2-2; CDR3: CASSIMSSGGELFF
size: .; V: TRBV5-1; J: TRBJ2-1; CDR3: CASSLGTGTLYNEQFF
size: .; V: TRBV14; J: TRBJ1-3; CDR3: CASSQDPRRGPGNTIYF
size: once; V: TRBV11-3; J: TRBJ2-4; CDR3: CASSLGGLAADIQYF
size: .; V: TRBV28; J: TRBJ1-1; CDR3: CASSSSTEAFF
size: .; V: TRBV7-7; J: TRBJ2-5; CDR3: CASSKNSGGAGAETQYF
size: .; V: TRBV10-3; J: TRBJ2-2; CDR3: CAISSTGGFTGELFF
size: .; V: TRBV21-1; J: TRBJ2-7; CDR3: CASRTGTVYEQYF
size: .; V: TRBV5-4; J: TRBJ2-2; CDR3: CASSAPTGGTGELFF
size: .; V: TRBV5-1; J: TRBJ1-1; CDR3: CASSSTGMNTEAFF
size: .; V: TRBV5-3; J: TRBJ1-2; CDR3: CARSTDGGHGGYTF
size: .; V: TRBV6-5; J: TRBJ1-4; CDR3: CASTGQDGNEKLFF
size: .; V: TRBV19; J: TRBJ2-3; CDR3: CASTSTGLSDTQYF
size: .; V: TRBV7-9; J: TRBJ1-2; CDR3: CASSLARGQTSGYTF
size: .; V: TRBV6-1; J: TRBJ1-6; CDR3: CASSDRVGSPLHF
size: .; V: TRBV11-2; J: TRBJ1-5; CDR3: CASSLERTGAQHF
size: .; V: TRBV5-1; J: TRBJ1-2; CDR3: CASSPGGVSLINGYTF
size: .; V: TRBV27; J: TRBJ2-7; CDR3: CASSPSWGSSGGSYEQYF
size: once; V: TRBV18; J: TRBJ2-2; CDR3: CASTPLRQGNTGELFF
size: .; V: TRBV29-1; J: TRBJ1-2; CDR3: CSVTGTEANYGYTF
size: .; V: TRBV7-7; J: TRBJ2-1; CDR3: CASSLVGGNEQFF
size: .; V: TRBV28; J: TRBJ2-3; CDR3: CASSLAGGTSTDTQYF
size: .; V: TRBV2; J: TRBJ1-4; CDR3: CASTRQGAGEKLFF
size: .; V: TRBV5-4; J: TRBJ1-1; CDR3: CASSSTGGGYTEAFF
size: .; V: TRBV6-5; J: TRBJ1-1; CDR3: CASSYSGGAEAFF
size: few; V: TRBV7-8; J: TRBJ1-1; CDR3: CASSLGPDTEAFF
size: .; V: TRBV10-3; J: TRBJ2-3; CDR3: CASSPSTDTQYF
size: .; V: TRBV5-1; J: TRBJ2-7; CDR3: CASSYTGTNYEQYF
size: .; V: TRBV29-1; J: TRBJ2-3; CDR3: CSVAGGKRDTQYF
size: once; V: TRBV5-5; J: TRBJ1-5; CDR3: CASSPGSGAEDQPQHF
size: .; V: TRBV10-2; J: TRBJ1-3; CDR3: CASSAESGNTIYF
size: .; V: TRBV28; J: TRBJ1-1; CDR3: CASFYRVGQAFF
size: .; V: TRBV7-9; J: TRBJ1-2; CDR3: CASSIGTGDGYTF
size: .; V: TRBV7-2; J: TRBJ1-5; CDR3: CASSSRGGSNQPQHF
size: .; V: TRBV2; J: TRBJ1-3; CDR3: CASNTGTGSGNTIYF
size: .; V: TRBV4-1; J: TRBJ2-7; CDR3: CASSQESLAYEQYF
size: .; V: TRBV7-9; J: TRBJ1-4; CDR3: CASSYYRGILATNEKLFF
size: .; V: TRBV27; J: TRBJ1-5; CDR3: CASSFSDRVQPQHF